Following are 17 T cell receptor beta chains from one sample sequenced in a study of T-cell memory formation after mild COVID-19. A single record per CDR3 protein comes from TCRdb applying MiXCR to the 5' RACE reads. The table records under 70,000 distinct CDR3 sequences, 9% to 9.5% of them present only once. Sequencing was performed on PBMCs or a T cell subset sorted from them (not recorded which). These receptor sequences come from a man between 18 and 29 years old who had mild COVID-19 (a few samples of this study predate the infection). Cell type and time point are not known.

The chain combines TRBV7-2 with TRBJ1-1; no definite D call. V dropped 5 bases and J dropped 4 bases, with 11 bases sitting between them. This CDR3 region has 13 residues. Germline assignment: CDR1 SGHTA and CDR2 FQGNSA. CDR3 nucleotide sequence: TGTGCCAGCAGCCATGGACGGCTCACTGAAGCTTTCTTT. Amino acids: CASSHGRLTEAFF. The full variable domain, with the rest looked up from reference TRBV7-2 and TRBJ1-1, is GAGVSQSPSNKVTEKGKDVELRCDPISGHTALYWYRQSLGQGLEFLIYFQGNSAPDKSGLPSDRFSAERTGGSVSTLTIQRTQQEDSAVYLCASSHGRLTEAFFGQGTRLTVV.

The rearrangement joins TRBV4-1 to TRBJ2-3; D remains ambiguous. Trimming left V 4 bases short and J 0 bases short, with 11 bases between. The CDR3 extends over 15 amino acids. In germline, CDR1 is MGHRA, CDR2 YSYEKL. CDR3 protein: CASSPGSPSTDTQYF. The CDR3 DNA reads as TGCGCCAGCAGCCCAGGAAGCCCTAGCACAGATACGCAGTATTTT.

This clonotype has more than one count but fewer than ten. The rearrangement links TRBV6-1 to TRBJ2-2; no clear D gene. The germline V gene has CDR1 MNHNS and CDR2 SASEGT. This CDR3 spans 13 amino acids. V was cut by 5 bases and J by 6 bases, with 10 bases left in between. The CDR3 DNA reads TGTGCCAGCAGTCTTCGCCGGGCCGGGGAGCTGTTTTTT. It is translated as CASSLRRAGELFF.

In this sample, this clonotype turned up many times. The chain joins TRBV12-3 or TRBV12-4 to TRBJ1-1; D not resolved. The CDR3 consists of 14 residues. V was cut by 0 bases and J by 1 base, with 6 bases left in between. The CDR3 coding sequence is TGTGCCAGCAGTTTAGCGAGCAGGAACACTGAAGCTTTCTTT. Translating gives CASSLASRNTEAFF.

Ten or more counts support this clonotype. The CDR3 DNA reads TGTGCCAGCAGCCCCTCCTTGCAAGAGACCCAGTACTTC. This encodes CASSPSLQETQYF. The chain joins TRBV7-2 to TRBJ2-5; D unresolved. The CDR3 loop spans 13 amino acids. Trimming removed 5 bases at V and 2 bases at J, with 9 bases between. Per germline, CDR1 SGHTA and CDR2 FQGNSA. Complete variable domain (other parts from reference TRBV7-2 and TRBJ2-5): GAGVSQSPSNKVTEKGKDVELRCDPISGHTALYWYRQSLGQGLEFLIYFQGNSAPDKSGLPSDRFSAERTGGSVSTLTIQRTQQEDSAVYLCASSPSLQETQYFGPGTRLLVL.

This clonotype has ten or more counts. CDR3 in amino acids: CSATTGLMNTEAFF. CDR3 DNA sequence: TGCAGTGCAACGACAGGCCTTATGAACACTGAAGCTTTCTTT. The chain has TRBV20-1 and TRBJ1-1; tentatively, D is TRBD1 (6 bases). Germline CDR1 is DFQATT and CDR2 is SNEGSKA (reference sequence). V was cut by 6 bases and J by 0 bases, with 14 bases left in between. The CDR3 is made up of 14 amino acids.

Only a few counts were recorded for this clonotype. CDR3 nucleotides: TGTGCCAGCAGTTCAAACGGGGAGCAGTACGTC. Protein: CASSSNGEQYV. The chain uses TRBV28 and TRBJ2-7, with D unclear. V shed 4 bases and J shed 7 bases, with 8 bases lying between them. CDR1 and CDR2 from the germline V gene are MDHEN and SYDVKM. This CDR3 is built from 11 residues.

The chain is built from TRBV7-6 and TRBJ2-7, with D unresolved. The V gene lost 1 base and the J gene lost 3 bases, with 13 bases spanning the gap. Germline lookup yields CDR1 SGHVS and CDR2 FNYEAQ. This CDR3 contains 15 residues. The CDR3 DNA follows: TGTGCCAGCAGCTTAGGGTCCCTAACAGACTACGAGCAGTACTTC. It yields the protein CASSLGSLTDYEQYF. Looking up the rest from reference TRBV7-6 and TRBJ2-7 gives the full variable domain: GAGVSQSPRYKVTKRGQDVALRCDPISGHVSLYWYRQALGQGPEFLTYFNYEAQQDKSGLPNDRFSAERPEGSISTLTIQRTEQRDSAMYRCASSLGSLTDYEQYFGPGTRLTVT.

This chain links TRBV9 with TRBJ2-7; 8 nucleotides agree with TRBD1. V dropped 0 bases and J dropped 5; count of bases not matched to a gene: 7. This CDR3 has 15 amino acids. Germline CDR1 and CDR2: SGDLS and YYNGEE. Here the CDR3 DNA reads TGTGCCAGCAGCGTAGCCCCGGACAGGGTCGACGAGCAGTACTTC. Its translation: CASSVAPDRVDEQYF.

This clonotype came up a few times. The rearrangement joins TRBV11-2 to TRBJ2-1, with a weak D call TRBD2 (5 bases). V was cut by 5 bases and J by 10 bases, with 18 bases left in between. The CDR3 has 14 amino acids. Looked up from germline, CDR1 is SGHAT and CDR2 is FQNNGV. In nucleotides, the CDR3 is TGTGCCAGCAGCCCGGTTGGGGAGACGGGCGAGCAGTTCTTC. Its protein product is CASSPVGETGEQFF. Full variable domain (rest looked up from reference TRBV11-2 and TRBJ2-1): EAGVAQSPRYKIIEKRQSVAFWCNPISGHATLYWYQQILGQGPKLLIQFQNNGVVDDSQLPKDRFSAERLKGVDSTLKIQPAKLEDSAVYLCASSPVGETGEQFFGPGTRLTVL.

This clonotype occurred many times. The chain is built from TRBV4-3 and TRBJ2-5; the D gene could be TRBD1 or TRBD2 (6 bases each). The V gene lost 0 bases and the J gene lost 5 bases, with 13 bases spanning the gap. This CDR3 region has 15 residues. CDR1 LGHNA and CDR2 YSLEER come from the germline V gene. CDR3 coding DNA: TGCGCCAGCAGCCAAGATCCTACAGGGAGGGAGACCCAGTACTTC. Translation gives CASSQDPTGRETQYF.

This clonotype came up a few times. The rearrangement uses TRBV2 and TRBJ2-2, with D unclear. This CDR3 comprises 11 residues. V was cut by 5 bases and J by 8 bases, with 6 bases left in between. Germline lookup yields CDR1 SNHLY and CDR2 FYNNEI. CDR3 sequence reads: CASSFAGELFF. The CDR3 DNA reads as TGTGCCAGCAGTTTCGCTGGGGAGCTGTTTTTT.

The genes are TRBV3-1 and TRBJ2-3; TRBD2 matches 14 bases. The CDR3 extends over 24 amino acids. Looked up from germline, CDR1 is LGHDT and CDR2 is YNNKEL (reference sequence). Trimming removed 0 bases from V and 2 bases from J; junction bases left unmatched: 22. The CDR3 DNA follows: TGTGCCAGCAGCCAAGAGTTTTTTAACCCCAAGTTGGGGACTAGCGGGGGCCACACAGATACGCAGTATTTT. Translating gives CASSQEFFNPKLGTSGGHTDTQYF.

This clonotype was observed a handful of times. The CDR3 coding sequence is TGTGCCAGTAGTATAACGGCGGCCCGGGGGGATACGCAGTATTTT. Translated, it gives CASSITAARGDTQYF. The chain uses TRBV19 and TRBJ2-3, with D maybe TRBD2 (6 bases). The CDR3 contains 15 residues. V lost 2 bases to trimming and J lost 6 bases, with 15 bases between them. Per germline, CDR1 LNHDA and CDR2 SQIVND (reference sequence).

This clonotype has ten or more counts. This rearrangement joins TRBV7-2 to TRBJ1-5; maybe TRBD1 (5 bases). Germline V gene lookup returns CDR1 SGHTA and CDR2 FQGNSA. CDR3 length: 13 amino acids. V gave up 3 bases and J gave up 7 bases, with 10 bases separating them. The CDR3 reads CASSFRASQPQHF. The CDR3, as DNA: TGTGCCAGCAGCTTCAGGGCTTCCCAGCCCCAGCATTTT. The variable domain in full, completed from reference TRBV7-2 and TRBJ1-5, reads GAGVSQSPSNKVTEKGKDVELRCDPISGHTALYWYRQSLGQGLEFLIYFQGNSAPDKSGLPSDRFSAERTGGSVSTLTIQRTQQEDSAVYLCASSFRASQPQHFGDGTRLSIL.

The rearrangement joins TRBV7-2 to TRBJ2-5; no clear D. CDR1 is SGHTA, CDR2 FQGNSA, per germline. Trimming pared 3 bases from V and 1 base from J, leaving 12 bases between. The CDR3 runs to 15 residues. DNA for the CDR3: TGTGCCAGCAGCTTCCAGCGTGGGCCCCAAGAGACCCAGTACTTC. Protein product: CASSFQRGPQETQYF.

By its share, this clonotype is medium-sized. This chain connects TRBV2 to TRBJ2-2; D is unresolved. The CDR3 extends over 13 amino acids. The V gene's germline CDR1 is SNHLY and CDR2 FYNNEI. The V and J ends lost 5 bases and 5 bases respectively, with 9 bases between them. As DNA, the CDR3 is TGTGCCAGCAGTCTTCACAGAACCGGGGAGCTGTTTTTT. Its translation is CASSLHRTGELFF. The full variable domain, with the rest looked up from reference TRBV2 and TRBJ2-2, is EPEVTQTPSHQVTQMGQEVILRCVPISNHLYFYWYRQILGQKVEFLVSFYNNEISEKSEIFDDQFSVERPDGSNFTLKIRSTKLEDSAMYFCASSLHRTGELFFGEGSRLTVL.